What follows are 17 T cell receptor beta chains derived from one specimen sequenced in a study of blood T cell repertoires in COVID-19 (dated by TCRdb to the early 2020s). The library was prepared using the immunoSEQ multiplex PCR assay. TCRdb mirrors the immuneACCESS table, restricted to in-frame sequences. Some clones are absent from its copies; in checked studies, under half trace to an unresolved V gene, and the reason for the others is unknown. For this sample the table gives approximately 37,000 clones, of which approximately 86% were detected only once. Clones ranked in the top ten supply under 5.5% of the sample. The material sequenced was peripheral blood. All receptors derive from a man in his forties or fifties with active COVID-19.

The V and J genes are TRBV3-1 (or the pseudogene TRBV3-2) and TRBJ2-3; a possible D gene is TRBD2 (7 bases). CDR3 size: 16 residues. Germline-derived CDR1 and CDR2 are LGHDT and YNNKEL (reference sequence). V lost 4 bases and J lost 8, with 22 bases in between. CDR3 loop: CASSPRGGGPSATQYF. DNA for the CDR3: TGTGCCAGCAGCCCCCGGGGCGGGGGCCCTTCGGCTACGCAGTATTTT.

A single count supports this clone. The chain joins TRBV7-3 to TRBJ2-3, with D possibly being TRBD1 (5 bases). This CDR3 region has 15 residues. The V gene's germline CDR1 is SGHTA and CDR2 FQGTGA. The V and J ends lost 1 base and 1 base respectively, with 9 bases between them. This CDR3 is CASSLRGGRTDTQYF. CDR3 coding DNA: TGTGCCAGCAGCTTAAGGGGCGGACGCACAGATACGCAGTATTTT. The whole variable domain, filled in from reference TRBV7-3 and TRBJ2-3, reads GAGVSQTPSNKVTEKGKYVELRCDPISGHTALYWYRQSLGQGPEFLIYFQGTGAADDSGLPNDRFFAVRPEGSVSTLKIQRTERGDSAVYLCASSLRGGRTDTQYFGPGTRLTVL.

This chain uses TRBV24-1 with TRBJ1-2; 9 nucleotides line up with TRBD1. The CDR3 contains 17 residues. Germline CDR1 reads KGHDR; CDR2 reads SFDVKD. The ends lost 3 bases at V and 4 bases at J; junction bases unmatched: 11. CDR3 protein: CATSDPGQGIGIYGYTF. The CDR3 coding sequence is TGTGCCACCAGTGATCCGGGACAGGGTATCGGCATCTATGGCTACACCTTC.

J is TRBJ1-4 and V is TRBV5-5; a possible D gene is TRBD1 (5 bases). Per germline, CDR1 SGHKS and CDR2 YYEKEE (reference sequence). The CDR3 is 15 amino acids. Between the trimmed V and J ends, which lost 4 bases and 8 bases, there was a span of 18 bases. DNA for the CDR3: TGTGCCAGCAGCGGGTGGCGTCAGGGTGGGGAAAAACTGTTTTTT. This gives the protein CASSGWRQGGEKLFF.

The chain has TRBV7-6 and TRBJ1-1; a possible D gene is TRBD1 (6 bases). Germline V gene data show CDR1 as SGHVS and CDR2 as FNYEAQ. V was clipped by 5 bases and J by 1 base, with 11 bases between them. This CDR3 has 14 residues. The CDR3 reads CASSNRGGNTEAFF. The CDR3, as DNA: TGTGCCAGCAGCAACCGAGGGGGGAACACTGAAGCTTTCTTT.

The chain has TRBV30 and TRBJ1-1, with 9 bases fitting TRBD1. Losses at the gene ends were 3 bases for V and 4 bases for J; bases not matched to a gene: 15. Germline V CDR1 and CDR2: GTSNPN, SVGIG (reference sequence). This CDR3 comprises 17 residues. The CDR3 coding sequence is TGTGCCTGGAGGTCCCGGGACAGGGCGAGGTATGGCACTGAAGCTTTCTTT. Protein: CAWRSRDRARYGTEAFF.

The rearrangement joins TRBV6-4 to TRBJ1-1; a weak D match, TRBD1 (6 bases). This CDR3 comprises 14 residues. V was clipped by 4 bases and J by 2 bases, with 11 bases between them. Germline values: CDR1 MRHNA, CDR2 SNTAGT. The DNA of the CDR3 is TGTGCCAGCAGTGTCACACAGGGAAACACTGAAGCTTTCTTT. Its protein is CASSVTQGNTEAFF.

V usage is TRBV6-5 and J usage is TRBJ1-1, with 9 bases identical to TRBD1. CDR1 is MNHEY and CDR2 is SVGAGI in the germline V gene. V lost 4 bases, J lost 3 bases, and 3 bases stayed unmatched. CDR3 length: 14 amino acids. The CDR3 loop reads CASSSRTGDTEAFF. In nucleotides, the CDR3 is TGTGCCAGCAGTTCCCGGACAGGGGACACTGAAGCTTTCTTT.

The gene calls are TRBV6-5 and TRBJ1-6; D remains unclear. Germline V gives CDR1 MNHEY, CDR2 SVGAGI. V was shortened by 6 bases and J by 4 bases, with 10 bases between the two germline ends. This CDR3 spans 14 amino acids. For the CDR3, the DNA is TGTGCCAGCAGCCTATACGGGTATAATTCACCCCTCCACTTT. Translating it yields CASSLYGYNSPLHF.

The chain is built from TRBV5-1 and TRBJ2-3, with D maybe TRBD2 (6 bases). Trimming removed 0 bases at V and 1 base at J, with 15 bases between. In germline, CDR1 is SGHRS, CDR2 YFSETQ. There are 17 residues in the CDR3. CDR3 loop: CASSLGASVFRTDTQYF. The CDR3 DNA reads TGCGCCAGCAGCTTGGGGGCTAGCGTTTTTCGCACAGATACGCAGTATTTT.

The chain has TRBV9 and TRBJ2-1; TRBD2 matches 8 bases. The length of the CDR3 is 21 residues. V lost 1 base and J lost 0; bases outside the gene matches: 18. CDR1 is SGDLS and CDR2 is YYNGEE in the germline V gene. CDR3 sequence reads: CASSVLGGSGGLRSSYNEQFF. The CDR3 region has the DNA TGTGCCAGCAGCGTATTAGGGGGGTCGGGAGGGCTCCGAAGCTCCTACAATGAGCAGTTCTTC.

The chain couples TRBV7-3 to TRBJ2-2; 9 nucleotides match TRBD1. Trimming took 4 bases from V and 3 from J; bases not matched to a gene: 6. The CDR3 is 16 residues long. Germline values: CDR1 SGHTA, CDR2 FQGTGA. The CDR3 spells CASSSRTGVDTGELFF. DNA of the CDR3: TGTGCCAGCAGCTCAAGGACAGGGGTCGACACCGGGGAGCTGTTTTTT.

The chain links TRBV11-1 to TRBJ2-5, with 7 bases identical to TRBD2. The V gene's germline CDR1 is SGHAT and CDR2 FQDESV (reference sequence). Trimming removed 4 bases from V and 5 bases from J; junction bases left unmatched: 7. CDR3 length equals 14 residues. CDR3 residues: CASSWGGGFETQYF. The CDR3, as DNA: TGTGCCAGCAGCTGGGGGGGAGGGTTCGAGACCCAGTACTTC.

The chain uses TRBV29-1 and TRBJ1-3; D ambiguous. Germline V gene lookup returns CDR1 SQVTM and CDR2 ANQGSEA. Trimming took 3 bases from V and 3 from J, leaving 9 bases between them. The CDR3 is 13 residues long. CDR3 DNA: TGCAGCGTTGAGGGCGTCCTTGGAAACACCATATATTTT. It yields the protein CSVEGVLGNTIYF.

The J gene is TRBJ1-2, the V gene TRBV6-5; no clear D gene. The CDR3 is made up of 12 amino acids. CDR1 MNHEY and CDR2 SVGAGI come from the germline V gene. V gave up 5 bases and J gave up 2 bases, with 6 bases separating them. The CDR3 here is CASSRENYGYTF. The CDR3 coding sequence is TGTGCCAGCAGTAGGGAGAACTATGGCTACACCTTC.

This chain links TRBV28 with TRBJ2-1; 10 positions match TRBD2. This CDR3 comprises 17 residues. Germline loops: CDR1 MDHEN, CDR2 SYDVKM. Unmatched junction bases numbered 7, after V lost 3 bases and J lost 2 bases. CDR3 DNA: TGTGCCAGCAGTTTGAAAGTGCTAGCGGGAGCCTACAATGAGCAGTTCTTC. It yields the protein CASSLKVLAGAYNEQFF.

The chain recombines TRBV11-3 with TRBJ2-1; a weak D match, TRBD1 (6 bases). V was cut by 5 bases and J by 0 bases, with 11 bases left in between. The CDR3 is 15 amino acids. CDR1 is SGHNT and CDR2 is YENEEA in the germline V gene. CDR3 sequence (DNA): TGTGCCAGCAGCCAGGGGCCAAGCTCCTACAATGAGCAGTTCTTC. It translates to CASSQGPSSYNEQFF.